The sequence of this TCR beta chain was determined in a study of CD8+CD57+ T cells in acquired aplastic anemia. The overall study: 3.2 ug was the average amount of DNA from sorted CD4+ and CD8+ cells. Notes on the study in general: No significant patient-versus-control difference appeared in CD8+ Simpson's diversity.

V trimming: 1 base; J trimming: 1 base; junction bases outside the gene matches: 4. The CDR3 spans 15 residues. Per the germline V gene, CDR1 is SEHNR and CDR2 is FQNEAQ (reference sequence). This clonotype was seen many times. Its specificity is unknown. The template used for profiling TCR beta VDJ and CDR3 was genomic DNA. MiXCR, applied by TCRdb to the reads, yields one record per CDR3 protein. The profile covers 150,000 to 200,000 distinct CDR3 sequences, with around 65% appearing a single time and roughly 46% taken by the ten largest. Sample: sorted CD4+, CD8+, or CD8+CD57+ T cells (not recorded which) from PBMCs. The TCR was taken from a human donor with severe aplastic anemia or a healthy control (not recorded which). The chain employs TRBV7-9 and TRBJ2-7; 7 bases match TRBD1. This chain's CDR3 is CASSLGTGESYEQYF. The CDR3 DNA follows: TGTGCCAGCAGCTTAGGTACAGGGGAATCCTACGAGCAGTACTTC.